Shown below are 12 T cell receptor beta chains from a single sample sequenced in a study of blood T cell repertoires in COVID-19. Only in-frame clones appear in the TCRdb table, and some are missing; sequencing was by immunoSEQ multiplex PCR. The sample lists some 260,000 clones, more than 70% occurring once. Sequenced material: peripheral blood. These receptors were obtained from a woman aged 40-49 years who had recovered from COVID-19.

The CDR3 DNA sequence: TGTGCCACCACTCGGGTTTCCCCCGAGCAGTACTTC. Residues: CATTRVSPEQYF. The chain couples TRBV6-5 to TRBJ2-7; D is unclear. The V gene's germline CDR1 is MNHEY and CDR2 SVGAGI. The CDR3 totals 12 residues. The V gene lost 10 bases and the J gene lost 6 bases, with 16 bases spanning the gap.

The rearrangement joins TRBV4-3 to TRBJ1-2; D remains ambiguous. The germline gives CDR1 LGHNA, CDR2 YSLEER. V lost 0 bases and J 4 bases, leaving 12 bases between the germline ends. CDR3 length equals 15 residues. This CDR3 is CASSQDWELGYGYTF. The CDR3 region has the DNA TGCGCCAGCAGCCAAGATTGGGAGTTGGGCTATGGCTACACCTTC.

This chain uses TRBV19 with TRBJ1-2; D gene uncertain. This CDR3 is 17 amino acids long. Germline V gene data show CDR1 as LNHDA and CDR2 as SQIVND (reference sequence). The V end lost 9 bases, the J end lost 6 bases, and 29 bases lay between the germline ends. In DNA form, the CDR3 reads TGTGCCAGCTATGAGTTTTCGGTTGGACGGAGGATGGATGGCTACACCTTC. Translated: CASYEFSVGRRMDGYTF. Filled out from reference TRBV19 and TRBJ1-2, the complete variable domain reads DGGITQSPKYLFRKEGQNVTLSCEQNLNHDAMYWYRQDPGQGLRLIYYSQIVNDFQKGDIAEGYSVSREKKESFPLTVTSAQKNPTAFYLCASYEFSVGRRMDGYTFGSGTRLTVV.

The chain links TRBV27 to TRBJ1-5; the D gene is possibly TRBD1 (6 bases). The V end lost 6 bases, the J end lost 0 bases, and 9 bases lay between the germline ends. CDR3 size: 14 residues. The V gene's germline CDR1 is MNHEY and CDR2 SMNVEV (reference sequence). Here the CDR3 DNA reads TGTGCCAGCAGCGACAGGTATAGCAATCAGCCCCAGCATTTT. Protein sequence: CASSDRYSNQPQHF.

This clone was seen many times. The chain uses TRBV15 and TRBJ2-3; the D gene is possibly TRBD2 (5 bases). The germline V gene has CDR1 LNHNV and CDR2 YYDKDF (reference sequence). Trimming cost V 1 base and J 4 bases, with 12 bases left between them. The length of the CDR3 is 15 residues. Here the CDR3 reads CATSRVSGGPDTQYF. CDR3 DNA: TGTGCCACCAGCAGAGTCTCCGGAGGCCCAGATACGCAGTATTTT.

The rearrangement uses TRBV5-6 and TRBJ2-7; maybe TRBD1 (6 bases). From germline, CDR1 is SGHDT and CDR2 YYEEEE. Trimming removed 1 base from V and 2 bases from J, with 16 bases in between. CDR3 length: 16 amino acids. The CDR3 DNA follows: TGTGCCAGCAGCTTGAACTTAGGACAGCATGCCTACGAGCAGTACTTC. Translated, it gives CASSLNLGQHAYEQYF.

The V gene is TRBV2, the J gene TRBJ2-3, with D possibly being TRBD1 (6 bases). Trimming pared 4 bases from V and 8 bases from J, leaving 22 bases between. The CDR3 is 16 residues long. Germline CDR1 is SNHLY and CDR2 is FYNNEI. The CDR3 loop reads CASSGSDRLSAGTQYF. The CDR3 DNA reads as TGTGCCAGCAGTGGGTCGGACAGACTTTCGGCAGGTACGCAGTATTTT.

This clone was observed a handful of times. V usage is TRBV5-1 and J usage is TRBJ2-3; 16 bases are a match to TRBD2. CDR3 length: 23 residues. V lost 0 bases to trimming and J lost 2 bases; unmatched junction nucleotides: 18. Germline V gene lookup returns CDR1 SGHRS and CDR2 YFSETQ. Written as DNA, the CDR3 is TGCGCCAGCAGCTTGGCGGGGACAGCTCTGGGACTAGCGGGAGGGCCGTACACAGATACGCAGTATTTT. This codes for CASSLAGTALGLAGGPYTDTQYF.

This clone is a singleton in its sample. V is TRBV3-1 (or the pseudogene TRBV3-2) and J is TRBJ2-7; D gene ambiguous. This CDR3 spans 13 amino acids. The germline V and J ends were trimmed by 3 bases and 0 bases, with 6 bases remaining between them. Germline assignment: CDR1 LGHDT and CDR2 YNNKEL (reference sequence). The CDR3 is CASSQLASYEQYF. DNA for the CDR3: TGTGCCAGCAGCCAGCTGGCCTCCTACGAGCAGTACTTC.

The gene calls are TRBV12-3 or TRBV12-4 and TRBJ1-1, with 7 bases aligning to TRBD1. The CDR3 has 12 residues. Unmatched junction bases numbered 2, after V lost 5 bases and J lost 5 bases. The CDR3 coding sequence is TGTGCCAGCAGTAAACAGGGGACTGAAGCTTTCTTT. It yields the protein CASSKQGTEAFF.

CDR3 in amino acids: CAISEGTRSGNTIYF. The DNA for the CDR3 is TGTGCCATCAGTGAGGGCACCCGCTCTGGAAACACCATATATTTT. This chain joins TRBV10-3 and TRBJ1-3; no clear D. Germline lookup yields CDR1 ENHRY and CDR2 SYGVKD. The V end lost 2 bases, the J end lost 0 bases, and 8 bases lay between the germline ends. The CDR3 length is 15 residues.

The table lists this clone with a few counts. The gene calls are TRBV11-3 and TRBJ2-1, with TRBD2 matching 11 bases. Germline loops: CDR1 SGHNT, CDR2 YENEEA. Trimming took 5 bases from V and 6 from J; bases not matched to a gene: 12. The CDR3 runs 17 residues. The CDR3 sequence: CASSNGLAGGRGNEQFF. The CDR3, as DNA: TGTGCCAGCAGCAACGGACTAGCGGGCGGGAGGGGCAATGAGCAGTTCTTC.